The source of this TCR beta chain is a study of CD8 T cells in ankylosing spondylitis (dated by TCRdb to 2016 to 2017). About the full investigation: The study profiled T cell receptor beta repertoires in healthy donors and ankylosing spondylitis patients to find disease-linked TCR variants. Peripheral blood was sampled, and synovial fluid was also collected from ankylosing spondylitis patients. The whole study cohort included 108 healthy donors and about two dozen ankylosing spondylitis patients.

With regard to this clonotype: Its antigen remains unidentified. Within one base of it there is no much larger clone, and no base qualities were kept.

Results and caveats for the whole study, not just this receptor: A CD8+ phenotype was shown by the disease-linked clones, which were found at relatively low frequencies in peripheral blood. The disease-linked clones were reported to be significantly enriched in matched synovial fluid samples from ankylosing spondylitis patients. A TCR beta motif made up of eight highly homologous amino acid variants appeared to be characteristic of blood from ankylosing spondylitis patients. Some motif variants had previously been reported in the synovial fluid and blood of reactive arthritis patients, which suggests shared mechanisms of disease initiation.

Data came from an Illumina HiSeq 2500. Quantitative 5'-RACE with molecular barcodes was used to prepare TCR beta libraries. For the original study's pipeline: A new computational method based on a probabilistic model of VDJ rearrangement was used to identify disease-linked TCR variants. The raw public data were reprocessed by TCRdb itself: fastp quality trimming at Q25, MiXCR clonotype calling, in-frame beta chains only. Entries that share a CDR3 protein sequence are merged under the most common genes and DNA. It is TCRdb's table, rather than the study itself, that gives the V and J calls and clone size. The sample contains approximately 300,000 distinct CDR3 sequences, 20% of them found a single time. Around 7.8% of the sample lies in the top ten. Relative to germline, V is 3 bases shorter and J is 8 bases shorter, with 14 bases between their ends. For CDR1 and CDR2, the germline V gene (reference sequence) lists DFQATT and SNEGSKA. Reading from cysteine to phenylalanine, the CDR3 counts 14 amino acids. CDR3 DNA only is kept here, 42 bases in frame from base 1.

Sequencing was performed on blood, either unsorted or a sorted T cell fraction (not recorded which). The source is a male donor with ankylosing spondylitis or in good health (not recorded which). The rearranged segments are TRBV20-1 and TRBJ1-6, with no reliable assignment of the D segment. CDR3 loop: CSASSAVADSPLHF. The DNA reads as follows: TGCAGTGCTAGCTCTGCAGTAGCGGATTCACCCCTCCACTTT.